This T cell receptor beta chain was found in a study of beta chain features in type 1 diabetes. Study-level information: Summed over all samples, the examined sorted cells came to about 110 million. Points from the study as a whole: Moderately but significantly shorter TCRB CDR3s were found in Type 1 diabetes patients in all four CD4+ subsets. When VDJ junctions were examined, type 1 diabetes patients showed fewer insertions and more deletions.

A remark on this clone: Its antigen remains unknown.

V shed 0 bases and J shed 5 bases, with 20 bases lying between them. The CDR3 has 17 residues. Per germline, CDR1 SGHRS and CDR2 YFSETQ. Each of the sorted populations had a purity greater than 95%. Investigators reverse transcribed all isolated RNA, so they sequenced expressed TCRB transcripts. Sequencing was performed with immunoSEQ multiplex PCR; in TCRdb, only in-frame clones are kept and a portion is missing. The sample comprises roughly 330,000 clones, roughly 14% of which are singletons, and 0.013% to 0.015% rests with the top ten. This sequence was found in a woman aged 18-35 years with type 1 diabetes. This chain connects TRBV5-1 to TRBJ2-5, with D uncertain. Input material: naive CD4+ T cells from blood. CDR3 region: CASSLDGRSGSGETQYF. CDR3 in DNA: TGCGCCAGCAGCTTGGATGGTAGATCCGGGTCCGGGGAGACCCAGTACTTC. Full variable domain (remainder filled in from reference TRBV5-1 and TRBJ2-5): KAGVTQTPRYLIKTRGQQVTLSCSPISGHRSVSWYQQTPGQGLQFLFEYFSETQRNKGNFPGRFSGRQFSNSRSEMNVSTLELGDSALYLCASSLDGRSGSGETQYFGPGTRLLVL.